The T cell receptor beta chain under discussion was sequenced for a study of T-cell reconstitution after alpha-beta-depleted transplantation in children. Using unique molecular identifiers, the investigators prepared the TCRbeta library. TCRdb recomputed calls from the PCR reads with MiXCR, one row per CDR3 protein. The sample contains some 530,000 distinct CDR3 sequences, approximately 12% of which appear only once. CDR3 size: 14 residues. From germline, CDR1 is SQVTM and CDR2 ANQGSEA. The V gene end was trimmed by 1 base and the J gene end by 4 bases; junction bases not matched to a gene: 6. Sequenced material: PBMCs from the stem cell graft donor, taken from the stem cell graft. This receptor was identified in a human donor who donated a stem cell graft to a child with combined immunodeficiency. The chain links TRBV29-1 to TRBJ2-5, with 7 bases that match TRBD1. CDR3 bases: TGCAGCGTTGAAGCCCGACAGGGAGCAGAGACCCAGTACTTC. Translating gives CSVEARQGAETQYF.